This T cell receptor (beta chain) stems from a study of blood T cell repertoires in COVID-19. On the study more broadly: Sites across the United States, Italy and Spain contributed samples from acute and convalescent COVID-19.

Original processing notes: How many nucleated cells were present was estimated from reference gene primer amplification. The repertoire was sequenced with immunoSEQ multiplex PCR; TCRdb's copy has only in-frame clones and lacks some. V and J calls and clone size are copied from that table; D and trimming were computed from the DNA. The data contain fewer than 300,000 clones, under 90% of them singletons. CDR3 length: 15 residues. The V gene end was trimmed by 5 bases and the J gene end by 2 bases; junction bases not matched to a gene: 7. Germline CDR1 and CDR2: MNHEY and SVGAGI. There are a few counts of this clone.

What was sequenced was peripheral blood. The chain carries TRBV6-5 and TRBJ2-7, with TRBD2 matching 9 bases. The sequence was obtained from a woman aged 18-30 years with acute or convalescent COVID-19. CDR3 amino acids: CASSPVRLAAYEQYF. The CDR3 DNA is TGTGCCAGCAGTCCGGTCAGACTAGCGGCCTACGAGCAGTACTTC.